This TCR beta chain emerged from a study of blood T cell repertoires in COVID-19. For the study at large: Sites across the United States, Italy and Spain contributed samples from acute and convalescent COVID-19. Sample material is recorded as cDNA or gDNA derived from T cells, B-cell-depleted T cells, or PBMCs.

Per the original data handling: Amplification of reference gene primers provided the estimated nucleated cell counts. Profiling relied on immunoSEQ multiplex PCR, and the TCRdb table lists in-frame clones only, not all of them. That table supplies the V and J calls and clone size; D and trimming were determined from the DNA. The sample contains 80,000 to 100,000 clones, more than 75% of which appear only once. This CDR3 spans 15 amino acids. V shed 7 bases, J shed 0 bases, and the junction held 6 bases outside the gene matches. CDR1 and CDR2 from the germline V gene are MNHNY and SVGAGI (reference sequence). This clone has a handful of counts.

The gene calls are TRBV6-6 and TRBJ2-7; 10 bases match TRBD2. The source of this sequence is a man between 45 and 60 years old with acute or convalescent COVID-19. Material: peripheral blood. The CDR3 bases are TGTGCCAGCACCCCTAGGACTAGCGGCTCCTACGAGCAGTACTTC. It translates to CASTPRTSGSYEQYF.